The TCR beta chain under discussion was sequenced for a study of CD8+ T cells in alopecia areata. Study summary: Treated patients were given 5 to 10 mg oral tofacitinib twice daily. Overall study findings and caveats: Mice showed clearer TCR sharing than patients did, a gap that was possibly HLA-related. The study found higher clonality in lesional than normal scalp, especially in alopecia totalis/universalis.

Isolated RNA was reverse transcribed into cDNA used as the sequencing template. Using immunoSEQ multiplex PCR, the repertoire was profiled, and TCRdb retains in-frame clones only, with some absent. The profile shows around 160,000 clones, approximately 50% of them singletons. The CDR3 runs 13 residues. Per the germline V gene, CDR1 is SGHTA and CDR2 is FQGTGA. V gave up 1 base and J gave up 3 bases, with 5 bases separating them. Punch biopsies of lesional scalp, plus peripheral blood, were taken from alopecia areata patients. A remark on this clone: Antigen unknown.

Sample: CD4+ T cells sorted from blood. The gene calls are TRBV7-3 and TRBJ2-3; D not certain. This sequence was found in a human donor with alopecia areata. The CDR3 protein is CASSLMRTDTQYF. CDR3 nucleotides: TGTGCCAGCAGCTTAATGCGTACAGATACGCAGTATTTT.